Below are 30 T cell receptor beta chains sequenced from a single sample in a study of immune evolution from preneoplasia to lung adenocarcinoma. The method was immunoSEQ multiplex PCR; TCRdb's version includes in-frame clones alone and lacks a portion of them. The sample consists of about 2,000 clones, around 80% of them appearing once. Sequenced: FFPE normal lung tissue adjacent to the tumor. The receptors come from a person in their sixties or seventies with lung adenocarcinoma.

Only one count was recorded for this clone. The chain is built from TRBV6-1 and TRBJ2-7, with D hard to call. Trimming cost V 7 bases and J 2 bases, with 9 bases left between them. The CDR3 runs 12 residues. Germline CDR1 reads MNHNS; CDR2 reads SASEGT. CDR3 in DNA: TGTGCCAGCAAAAGTTACGCCTACGAGCAGTACTTC. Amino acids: CASKSYAYEQYF.

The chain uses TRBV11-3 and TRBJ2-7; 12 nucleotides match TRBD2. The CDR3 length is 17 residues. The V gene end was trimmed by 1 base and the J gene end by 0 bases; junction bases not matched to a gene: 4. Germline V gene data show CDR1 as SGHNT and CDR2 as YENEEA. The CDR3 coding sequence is TGTGCCAGCAGCTTAGGAGGACTAGCGGGAAGCTCCTACGAGCAGTACTTC. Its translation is CASSLGGLAGSSYEQYF.

This chain's CDR3 is CASSPPGLASSYNEQFF. The CDR3 nucleotides read TGTGCCAGCAGCCCCCCGGGACTCGCAAGCTCCTACAATGAGCAGTTCTTC. The V gene is TRBV7-8, the J gene TRBJ2-1; possibly TRBD2 for D (6 bases). The germline V gene encodes CDR1 SGHVS and CDR2 FQNEAQ. The CDR3 runs to 17 residues. V was trimmed by 5 bases and J by 0 bases, leaving 17 bases between them.

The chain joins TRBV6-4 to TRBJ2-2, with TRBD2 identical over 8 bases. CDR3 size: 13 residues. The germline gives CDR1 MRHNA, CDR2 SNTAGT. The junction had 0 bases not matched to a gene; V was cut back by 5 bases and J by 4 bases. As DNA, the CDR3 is TGTGCCAGCAGTAGCGGGAGCACCGGGGAGCTGTTTTTT. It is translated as CASSSGSTGELFF.

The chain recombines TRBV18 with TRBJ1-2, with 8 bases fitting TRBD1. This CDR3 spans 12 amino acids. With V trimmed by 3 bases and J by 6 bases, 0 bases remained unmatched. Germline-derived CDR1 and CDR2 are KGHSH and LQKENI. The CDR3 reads CASSPDRDGYTF. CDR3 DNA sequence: TGTGCCAGCTCACCGGACAGGGATGGCTACACCTTC.

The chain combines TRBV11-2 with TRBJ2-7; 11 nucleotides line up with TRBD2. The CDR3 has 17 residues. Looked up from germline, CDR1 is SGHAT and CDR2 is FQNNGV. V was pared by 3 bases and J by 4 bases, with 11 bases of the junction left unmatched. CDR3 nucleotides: TGTGCCAGCAGCTTGCGGACTAGCGGGCCCAGGGGGTACGAGCAGTACTTC. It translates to CASSLRTSGPRGYEQYF. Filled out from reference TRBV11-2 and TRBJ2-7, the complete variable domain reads EAGVAQSPRYKIIEKRQSVAFWCNPISGHATLYWYQQILGQGPKLLIQFQNNGVVDDSQLPKDRFSAERLKGVDSTLKIQPAKLEDSAVYLCASSLRTSGPRGYEQYFGPGTRLTVT.

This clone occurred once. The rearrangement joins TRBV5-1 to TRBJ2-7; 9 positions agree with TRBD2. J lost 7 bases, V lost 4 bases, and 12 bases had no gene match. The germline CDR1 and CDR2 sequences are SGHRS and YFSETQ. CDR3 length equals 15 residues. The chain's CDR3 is CASSPTGTSTKEQYF. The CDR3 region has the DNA TGCGCCAGCAGCCCGACGGGGACTAGCACCAAGGAGCAGTACTTC.

In nucleotides, the CDR3 is TGTGCCAGCAGCTCCTCTTCCCTGACCAGCTCCTACAATGAGCAGTTCTTC. Translation gives CASSSSSLTSSYNEQFF. The chain employs TRBV7-3 and TRBJ2-1, with D hard to call. Per germline, CDR1 SGHTA and CDR2 FQGTGA. The V and J ends lost 4 bases and 0 bases respectively, with 16 bases between them. This CDR3 region has 17 residues.

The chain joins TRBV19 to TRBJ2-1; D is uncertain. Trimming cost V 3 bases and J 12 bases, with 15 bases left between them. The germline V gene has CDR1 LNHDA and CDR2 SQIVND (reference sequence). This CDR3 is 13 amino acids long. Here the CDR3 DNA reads TGTGCCAGTAGTATGGACCCACCCGTCTGGCAGTTCTTC. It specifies CASSMDPPVWQFF.

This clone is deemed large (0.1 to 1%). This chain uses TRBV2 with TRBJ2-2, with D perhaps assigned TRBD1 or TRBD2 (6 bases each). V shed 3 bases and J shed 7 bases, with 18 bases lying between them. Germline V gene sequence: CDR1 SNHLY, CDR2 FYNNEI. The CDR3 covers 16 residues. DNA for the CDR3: TGTGCCAGCAGTGAGATCGCGCCGGGGGCATTCGGGGAGCTGTTTTTT. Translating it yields CASSEIAPGAFGELFF.

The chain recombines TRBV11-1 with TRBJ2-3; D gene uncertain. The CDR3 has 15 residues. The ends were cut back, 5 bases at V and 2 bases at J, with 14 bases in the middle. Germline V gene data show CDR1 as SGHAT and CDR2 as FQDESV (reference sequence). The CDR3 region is CASSPWELDTDTQYF. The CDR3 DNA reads TGTGCCAGCAGCCCCTGGGAATTGGACACAGATACGCAGTATTTT.

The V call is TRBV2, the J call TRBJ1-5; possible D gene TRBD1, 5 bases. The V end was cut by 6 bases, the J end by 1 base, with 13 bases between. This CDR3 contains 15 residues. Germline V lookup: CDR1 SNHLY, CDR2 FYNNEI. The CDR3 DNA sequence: TGTGCCAGCAGGGGGGGAGGGCGGAGCAATCAGCCCCAGCATTTT. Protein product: CASRGGGRSNQPQHF.

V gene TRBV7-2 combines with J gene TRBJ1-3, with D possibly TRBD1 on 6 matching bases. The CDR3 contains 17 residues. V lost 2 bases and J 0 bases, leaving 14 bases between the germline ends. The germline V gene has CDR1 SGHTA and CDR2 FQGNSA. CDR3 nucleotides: TGTGCCAGCAGCTTACGGCCAGGGGACCTCTCTGGAAACACCATATATTTT. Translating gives CASSLRPGDLSGNTIYF.

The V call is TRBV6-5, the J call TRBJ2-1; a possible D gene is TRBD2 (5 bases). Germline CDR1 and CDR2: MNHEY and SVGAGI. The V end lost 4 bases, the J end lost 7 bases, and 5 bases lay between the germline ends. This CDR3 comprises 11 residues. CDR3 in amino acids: CASSSGNEQFF. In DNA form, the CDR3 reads TGTGCCAGCAGTTCGGGGAATGAGCAGTTCTTC.

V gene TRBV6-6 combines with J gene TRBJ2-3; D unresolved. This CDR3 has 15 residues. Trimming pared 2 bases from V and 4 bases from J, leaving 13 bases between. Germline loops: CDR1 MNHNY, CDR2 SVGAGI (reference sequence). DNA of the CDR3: TGTGCCAGCAGTTACGAACAAACTAAGGCAGATACGCAGTATTTT. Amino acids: CASSYEQTKADTQYF.

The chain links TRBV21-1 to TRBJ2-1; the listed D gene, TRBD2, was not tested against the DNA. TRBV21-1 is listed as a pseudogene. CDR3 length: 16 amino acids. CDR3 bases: TGTGCCAGCAGCAAAGGGGCGCGGGAGGGGTACAATGAGCAGTTCTTC. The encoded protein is CASSKGAREGYNEQFF.

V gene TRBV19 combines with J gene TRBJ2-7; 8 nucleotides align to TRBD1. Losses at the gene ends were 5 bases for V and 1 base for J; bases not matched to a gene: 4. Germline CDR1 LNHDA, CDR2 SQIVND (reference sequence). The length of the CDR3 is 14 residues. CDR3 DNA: TGTGCCAGTAGTGGAGGGGACAGGTCCTACGAGCAGTACTTC. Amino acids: CASSGGDRSYEQYF.

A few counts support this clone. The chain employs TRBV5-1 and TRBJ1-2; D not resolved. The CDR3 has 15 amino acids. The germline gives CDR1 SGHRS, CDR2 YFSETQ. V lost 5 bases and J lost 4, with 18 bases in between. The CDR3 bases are TGCGCCAGCAGTAATGGTGGAGGTCAAGGCTATGGCTACACCTTC. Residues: CASSNGGGQGYGYTF. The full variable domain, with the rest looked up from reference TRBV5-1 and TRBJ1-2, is KAGVTQTPRYLIKTRGQQVTLSCSPISGHRSVSWYQQTPGQGLQFLFEYFSETQRNKGNFPGRFSGRQFSNSRSEMNVSTLELGDSALYLCASSNGGGQGYGYTFGSGTRLTVV.

CDR3: CASSQDPGQSYGYTF. The CDR3 bases are TGCGCCAGCAGCCAAGATCCCGGACAGTCTTATGGCTACACCTTC. The rearrangement uses TRBV4-3 and TRBJ1-2; possibly TRBD1 for D (6 bases). The CDR3 is 15 amino acids. The V gene lost 0 bases and the J gene lost 5 bases, with 13 bases spanning the gap. Germline V gene lookup returns CDR1 LGHNA and CDR2 YSLEER.

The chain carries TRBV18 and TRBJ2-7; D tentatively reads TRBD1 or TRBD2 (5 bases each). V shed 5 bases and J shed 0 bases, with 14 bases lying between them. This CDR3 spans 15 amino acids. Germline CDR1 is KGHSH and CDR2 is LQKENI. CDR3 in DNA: TGTGCCAGCTCAGCCGCCGGGACGGACTCCTACGAGCAGTACTTC. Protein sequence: CASSAAGTDSYEQYF.

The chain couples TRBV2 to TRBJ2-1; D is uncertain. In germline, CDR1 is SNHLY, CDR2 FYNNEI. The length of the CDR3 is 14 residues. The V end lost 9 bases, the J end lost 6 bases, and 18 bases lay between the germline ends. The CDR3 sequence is CASCSQDSLNEQFF. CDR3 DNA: TGTGCCAGTTGCTCCCAAGACTCTCTCAATGAGCAGTTCTTC. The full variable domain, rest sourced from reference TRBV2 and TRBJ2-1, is EPEVTQTPSHQVTQMGQEVILRCVPISNHLYFYWYRQILGQKVEFLVSFYNNEISEKSEIFDDQFSVERPDGSNFTLKIRSTKLEDSAMYFCASCSQDSLNEQFFGPGTRLTVL.

CDR3 bases: TGTGCCAGCAGCTTATTTCAGGGGCCCTCTTACGAGCAGTACTTC. Its protein is CASSLFQGPSYEQYF. V gene TRBV7-8 combines with J gene TRBJ2-7; weak D call: TRBD1 (6 bases). The CDR3 spans 15 residues. Germline CDR1 reads SGHVS; CDR2 reads FQNEAQ. The V end was cut by 2 bases, the J end by 4 bases, with 15 bases between.

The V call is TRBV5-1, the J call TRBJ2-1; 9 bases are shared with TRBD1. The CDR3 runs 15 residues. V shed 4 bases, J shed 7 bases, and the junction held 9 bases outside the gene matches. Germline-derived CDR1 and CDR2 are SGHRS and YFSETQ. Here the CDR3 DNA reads TGCGCCAGCAGCCGAGGGGGACAGGGTATGAATGAGCAGTTCTTC. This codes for CASSRGGQGMNEQFF.

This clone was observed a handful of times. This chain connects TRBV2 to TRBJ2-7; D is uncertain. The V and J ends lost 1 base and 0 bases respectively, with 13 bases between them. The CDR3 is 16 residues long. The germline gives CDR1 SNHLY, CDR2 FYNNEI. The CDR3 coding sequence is TGTGCCAGCAGTGAAGATAGCTTAACTCTCTCCTACGAGCAGTACTTC. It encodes CASSEDSLTLSYEQYF.

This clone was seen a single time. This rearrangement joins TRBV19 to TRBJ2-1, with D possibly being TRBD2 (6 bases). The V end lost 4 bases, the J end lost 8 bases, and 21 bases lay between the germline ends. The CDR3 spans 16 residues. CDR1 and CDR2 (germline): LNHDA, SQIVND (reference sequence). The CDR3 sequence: CASSTYLEGQVDEQFF. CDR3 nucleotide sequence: TGTGCCAGTAGTACGTACCTGGAGGGCCAGGTCGATGAGCAGTTCTTC.

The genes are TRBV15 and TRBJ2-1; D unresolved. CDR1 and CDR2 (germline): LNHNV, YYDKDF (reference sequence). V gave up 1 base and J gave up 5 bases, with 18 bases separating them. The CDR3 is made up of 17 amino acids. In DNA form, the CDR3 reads TGTGCCACCAGCAGAGCAACCTTCAAGGCTGGAGACAATGAGCAGTTCTTC. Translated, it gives CATSRATFKAGDNEQFF.

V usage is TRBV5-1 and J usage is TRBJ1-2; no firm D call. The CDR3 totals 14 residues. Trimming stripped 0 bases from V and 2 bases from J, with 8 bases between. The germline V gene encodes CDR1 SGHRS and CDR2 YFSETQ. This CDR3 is CASSLAPANYGYTF. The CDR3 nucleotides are TGCGCCAGCAGCTTGGCCCCCGCGAACTATGGCTACACCTTC.

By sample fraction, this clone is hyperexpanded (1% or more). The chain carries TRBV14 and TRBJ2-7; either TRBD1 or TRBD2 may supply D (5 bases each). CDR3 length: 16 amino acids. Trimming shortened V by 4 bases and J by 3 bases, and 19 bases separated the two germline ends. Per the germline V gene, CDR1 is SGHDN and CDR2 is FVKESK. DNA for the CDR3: TGTGCCAGCAGCCTAAGGGACGTAGCGCCATACTACGAGCAGTACTTC. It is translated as CASSLRDVAPYYEQYF.

CDR3 protein: CASSIEHYNEQFF. CDR3 bases: TGTGCCAGTAGTATAGAACACTACAATGAGCAGTTCTTC. This chain links TRBV19 with TRBJ2-1; D is ambiguous. CDR3 length: 13 residues. Trimming took off 0 bases at V and 3 bases at J, with 3 bases between the two ends. Per germline, CDR1 LNHDA and CDR2 SQIVND (reference sequence).

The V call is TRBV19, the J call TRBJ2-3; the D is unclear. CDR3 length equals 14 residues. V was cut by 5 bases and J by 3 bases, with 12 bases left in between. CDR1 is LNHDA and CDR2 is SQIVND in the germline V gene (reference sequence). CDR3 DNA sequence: TGTGCCAGTAGTTCCCGGACCGAAACAGATACGCAGTATTTT. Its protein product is CASSSRTETDTQYF.